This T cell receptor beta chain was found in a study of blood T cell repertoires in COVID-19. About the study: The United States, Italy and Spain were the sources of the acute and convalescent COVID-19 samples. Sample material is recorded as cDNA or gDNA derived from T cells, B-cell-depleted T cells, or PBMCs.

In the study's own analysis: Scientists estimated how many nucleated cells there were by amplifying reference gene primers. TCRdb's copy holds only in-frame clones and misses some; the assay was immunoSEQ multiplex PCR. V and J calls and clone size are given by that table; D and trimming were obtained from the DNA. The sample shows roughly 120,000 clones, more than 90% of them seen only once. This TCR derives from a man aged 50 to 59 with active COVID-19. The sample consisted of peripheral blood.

The CDR3, as DNA: TGTGCCTGGAGTGTACTAGGGGGTTCACCCCTCCACTTT. This sequence encodes CAWSVLGGSPLHF. The rearrangement links TRBV30 to TRBJ1-6; a weak D match, TRBD1 (6 bases). This CDR3 spans 13 amino acids. The germline V and J ends were trimmed by 0 bases and 9 bases, with 9 bases remaining between them. Germline V lookup: CDR1 GTSNPN, CDR2 SVGIG (reference sequence).